This TCR beta chain was recorded in a study of PD-L1 blockade in urothelial cancer. Study-wide context: Patients began atezolizumab, 1,200 mg intravenously every 3 weeks, in the mid-2010s.

Germline V gives CDR1 MRHNA, CDR2 SNTAGT. V was pared by 6 bases and J by 2 bases, with 10 bases of the junction left unmatched. CDR3 length equals 16 residues. Assay: immunoSEQ multiplex PCR; the TCRdb copy retains only in-frame clones and omits some. There are 50,000 or so clones in the sample; approximately 85% occur only once, and roughly 1.8% lies in the top ten. Regarding time point: peripheral blood 6 weeks after treatment start. The sequencing here drew on PBMCs, taken around atezolizumab (anti-PD-L1) treatment. This TCR was recovered from a man in his forties or fifties with urothelial cancer. This chain connects TRBV6-4 to TRBJ2-1; 7 positions match TRBD2. The CDR3 DNA reads TGTGCCAGCAGCCCGAGGAGCGGGGCTACCTACAATGAGCAGTTCTTC. Translated, it gives CASSPRSGATYNEQFF.